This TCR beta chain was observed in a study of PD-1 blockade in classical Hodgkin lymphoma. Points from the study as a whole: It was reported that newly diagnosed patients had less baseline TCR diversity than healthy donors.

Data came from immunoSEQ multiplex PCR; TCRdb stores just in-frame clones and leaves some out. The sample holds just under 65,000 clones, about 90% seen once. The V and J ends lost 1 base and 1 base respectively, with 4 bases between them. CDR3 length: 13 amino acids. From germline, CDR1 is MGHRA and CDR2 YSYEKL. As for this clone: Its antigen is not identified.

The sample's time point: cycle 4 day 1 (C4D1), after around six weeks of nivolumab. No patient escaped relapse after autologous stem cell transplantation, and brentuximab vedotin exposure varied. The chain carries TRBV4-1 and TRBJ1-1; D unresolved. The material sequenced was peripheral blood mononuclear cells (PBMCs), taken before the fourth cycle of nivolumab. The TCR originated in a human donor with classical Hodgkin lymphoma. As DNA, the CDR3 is TGCGCCAGCAGCCAAGCGAGGAACACTGAAGCTTTCTTT. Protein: CASSQARNTEAFF.